This is a list of T cell receptor beta chains from one sample in a study of blood T cell repertoires in COVID-19. Repertoires were generated with immunoSEQ multiplex PCR, while TCRdb's copy carries only in-frame clones and drops some. Altogether about 340,000 clones are present, 80% to 95% being singletons, with the ten largest covering around a sixth. The specimen sequenced was PBMCs or T cells enriched from blood (not recorded which). The receptors were gathered from a woman aged 25 to 39 who had recovered from COVID-19. CDR3s include the opening cysteine and the closing phenylalanine or tryptophan. D genes are given only for firm matches.

TRBJ1-5	TRBV30	.	TGTGCCTTTAGTAGGTCAGGCGCTCTGACCCAGCATTTT	CAFSRSGALTQHF
TRBJ1-2	TRBV5-4	TRBD1	TGTGCCAGCAGCTTGGCCGGACAGGGGGCGCTCGTTGGGGGCTACACCTTC	CASSLAGQGALVGGYTF
TRBJ1-2	TRBV5-6	.	TGTGCCAGCAGCTTGAGGGCGGAGGGCTATGGCTACACCTTC	CASSLRAEGYGYTF
TRBJ2-7	TRBV7-8	TRBD2	TGTGCCAGCAGCTTAGCGGGGGGGTCCTACGAGCAGTACTTC	CASSLAGGSYEQYF
TRBJ2-7	TRBV5-1	TRBD2	TGCGCCAGCAGCAGACTAGCGAGGGTCTACGAGCAGTACTTC	CASSRLARVYEQYF
TRBJ1-1	TRBV7-2	.	TGTGCCAGCAGCCGGGAGGGGGGATTTTTTGCTTTCTTT	CASSREGGFFAFF
TRBJ1-5	TRBV4-1	.	TGCGCCAGCAGCCAAGTTGAAGGGGCTGGGAATCAGCCCCAGCATTTT	CASSQVEGAGNQPQHF
TRBJ2-5	TRBV7-8	TRBD2	TGTGCCAGCAGCCCTGGCCCAACTAGCGGGGGGGCCCGGGAGACCCAGTACTTC	CASSPGPTSGGARETQYF
TRBJ1-2	TRBV28	.	TGTGCCAGCAGTTTTTCGCAGAACTATGGCTACACCTTC	CASSFSQNYGYTF
TRBJ2-7	TRBV29-1	.	TGCAGCGTTCAGGGGTCCTACGAGCAGTACTTC	CSVQGSYEQYF
TRBJ2-2	TRBV5-6	.	TGTGCCAGCAGCCCAGGGAATACGAACACCGGGGAGCTGTTTTTT	CASSPGNTNTGELFF
TRBJ1-6	TRBV7-2	TRBD1	TGTGCCAGCAGCAAGGGACAGGGAGGGTCACCCCTCCACTTT	CASSKGQGGSPLHF